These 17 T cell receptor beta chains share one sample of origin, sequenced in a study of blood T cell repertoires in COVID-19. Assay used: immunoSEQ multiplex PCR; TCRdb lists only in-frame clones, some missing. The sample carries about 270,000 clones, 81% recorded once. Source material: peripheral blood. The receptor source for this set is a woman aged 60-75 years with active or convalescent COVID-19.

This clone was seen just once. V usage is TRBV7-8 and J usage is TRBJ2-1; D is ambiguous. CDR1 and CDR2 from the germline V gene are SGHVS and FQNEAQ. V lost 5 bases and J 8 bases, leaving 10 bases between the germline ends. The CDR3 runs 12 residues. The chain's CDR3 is CASSLNSYEQFF. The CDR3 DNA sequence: TGTGCCAGCAGCCTTAATAGCTATGAGCAGTTCTTC.

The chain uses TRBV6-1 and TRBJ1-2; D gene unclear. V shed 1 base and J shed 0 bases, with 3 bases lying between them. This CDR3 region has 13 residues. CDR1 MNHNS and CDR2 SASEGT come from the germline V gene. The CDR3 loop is CASSEGANYGYTF. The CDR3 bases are TGTGCCAGCAGTGAAGGAGCTAACTATGGCTACACCTTC.

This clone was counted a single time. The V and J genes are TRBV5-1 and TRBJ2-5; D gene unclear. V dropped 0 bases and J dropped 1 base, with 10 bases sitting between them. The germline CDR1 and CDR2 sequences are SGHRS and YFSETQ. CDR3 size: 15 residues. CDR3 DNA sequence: TGCGCCAGCAGCTTGGGTCCGGCGGTCCAAGAGACCCAGTACTTC. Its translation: CASSLGPAVQETQYF.

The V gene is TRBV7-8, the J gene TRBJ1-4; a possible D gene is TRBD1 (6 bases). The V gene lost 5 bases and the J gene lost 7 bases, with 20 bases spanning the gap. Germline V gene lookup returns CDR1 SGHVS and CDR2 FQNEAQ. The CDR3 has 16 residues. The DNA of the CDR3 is TGTGCCAGCAGCCCCACGGGACACAAGGCCGGTGAAAAACTGTTTTTT. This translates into CASSPTGHKAGEKLFF.

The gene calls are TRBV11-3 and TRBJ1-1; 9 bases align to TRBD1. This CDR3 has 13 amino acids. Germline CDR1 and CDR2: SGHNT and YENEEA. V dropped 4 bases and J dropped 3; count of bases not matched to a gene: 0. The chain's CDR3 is CASSWDRDTEAFF. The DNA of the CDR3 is TGTGCCAGCAGCTGGGACAGGGACACTGAAGCTTTCTTT.

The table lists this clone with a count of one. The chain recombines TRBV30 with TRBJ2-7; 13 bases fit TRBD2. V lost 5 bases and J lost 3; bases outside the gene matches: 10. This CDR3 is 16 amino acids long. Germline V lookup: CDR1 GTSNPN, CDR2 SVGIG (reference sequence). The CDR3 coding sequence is TGTGCCTGGGTGATCGGAGGACTAGCGGGGGACTACGAGCAGTACTTC. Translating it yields CAWVIGGLAGDYEQYF.

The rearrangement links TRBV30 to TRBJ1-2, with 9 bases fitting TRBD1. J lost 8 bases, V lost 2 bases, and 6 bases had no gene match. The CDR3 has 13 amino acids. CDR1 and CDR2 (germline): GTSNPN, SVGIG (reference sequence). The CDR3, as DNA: TGTGCCTGGAGTCCACAGGGGGCTGTCGGCTACACCTTC. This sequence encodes CAWSPQGAVGYTF.

The CDR3 protein is CASSRFRQGGYYEQYF. The DNA of the CDR3 is TGTGCCAGCAGTAGATTCCGACAGGGAGGTTATTACGAGCAGTACTTC. This rearrangement joins TRBV6-2 or TRBV6-3 to TRBJ2-7; a possible D gene is TRBD1 (7 bases). Trimming took off 5 bases at V and 4 bases at J, with 21 bases between the two ends. Germline loops: CDR1 MNHEY, CDR2 SVGEGT. The CDR3 has 16 residues.

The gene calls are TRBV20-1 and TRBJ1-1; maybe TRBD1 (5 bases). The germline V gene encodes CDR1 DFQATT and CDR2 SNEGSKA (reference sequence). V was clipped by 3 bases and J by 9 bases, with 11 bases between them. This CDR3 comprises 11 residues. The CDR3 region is CSASGGGKAFF. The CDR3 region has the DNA TGCAGTGCTAGTGGGGGGGGGAAAGCTTTCTTT.

The CDR3 bases are TGTGCCAGCAGTTCTTCCCAGGGGGCAGGGTATGGCTACACCTTC. Its protein is CASSSSQGAGYGYTF. The chain combines TRBV6-6 with TRBJ1-2; 8 nucleotides agree with TRBD1. With 4 bases clipped from V and 5 bases from J, the junction kept 9 bases outside the gene matches. This CDR3 spans 15 amino acids. The V gene's germline CDR1 is MNHNY and CDR2 SVGAGI (reference sequence).

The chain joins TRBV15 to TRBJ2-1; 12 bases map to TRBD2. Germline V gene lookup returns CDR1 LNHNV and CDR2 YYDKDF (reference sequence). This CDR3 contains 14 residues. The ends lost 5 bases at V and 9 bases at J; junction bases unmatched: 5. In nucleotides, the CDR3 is TGTGCCACCAGCCTAGCGGGGGGGGTCGGTGAGCAGTTCTTC. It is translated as CATSLAGGVGEQFF.

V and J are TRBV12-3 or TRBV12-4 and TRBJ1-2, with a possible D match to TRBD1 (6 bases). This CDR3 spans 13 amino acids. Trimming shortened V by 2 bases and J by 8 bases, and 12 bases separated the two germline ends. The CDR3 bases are TGTGCCAGCAGTTTAATGGGGGCGAGGGGCTACACCTTC. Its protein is CASSLMGARGYTF.

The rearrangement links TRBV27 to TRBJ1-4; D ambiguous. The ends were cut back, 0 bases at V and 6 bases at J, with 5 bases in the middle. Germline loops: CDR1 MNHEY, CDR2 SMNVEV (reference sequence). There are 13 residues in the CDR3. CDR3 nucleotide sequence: TGTGCCAGCAGTTTATCTTCTGATGAAAAACTGTTTTTT. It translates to CASSLSSDEKLFF.

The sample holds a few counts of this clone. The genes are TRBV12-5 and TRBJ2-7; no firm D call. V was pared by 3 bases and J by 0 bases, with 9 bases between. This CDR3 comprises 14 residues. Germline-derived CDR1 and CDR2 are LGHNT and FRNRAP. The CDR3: CASGFPGSSYEQYF. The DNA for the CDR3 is TGTGCTAGTGGTTTTCCCGGGTCCTCCTACGAGCAGTACTTC.

The CDR3 sequence: CSVDGGKGSYEQYF. The CDR3 DNA follows: TGCAGCGTTGACGGGGGAAAAGGCTCCTACGAGCAGTACTTC. This sequence joins TRBV29-1 and TRBJ2-7; tentatively, D is TRBD2 (6 bases). Per germline, CDR1 SQVTM and CDR2 ANQGSEA. Trimming removed 3 bases at V and 0 bases at J, with 12 bases between. This CDR3 is 14 amino acids long.

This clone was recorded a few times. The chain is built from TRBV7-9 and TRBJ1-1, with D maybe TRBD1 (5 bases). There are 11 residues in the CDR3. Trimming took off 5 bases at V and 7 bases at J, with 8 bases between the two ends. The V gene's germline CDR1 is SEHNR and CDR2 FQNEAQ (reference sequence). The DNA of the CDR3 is TGTGCCAGCAGCCCACAGGTTGAAGCTTTCTTT. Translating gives CASSPQVEAFF. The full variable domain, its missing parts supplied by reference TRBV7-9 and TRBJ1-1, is DTGVSQNPRHKITKRGQNVTFRCDPISEHNRLYWYRQTLGQGPEFLTYFQNEAQLEKSRLLSDRFSAERPKGSFSTLEIQRTEQGDSAMYLCASSPQVEAFFGQGTRLTVV.

DNA for the CDR3: TGTGCCAGCAGTGGAGCAGACAGACATAGCAATCAGCCCCAGCATTTT. It encodes CASSGADRHSNQPQHF. The chain has TRBV2 and TRBJ1-5, with a weak D call TRBD1 (5 bases). V lost 4 bases and J lost 0, with 13 bases in between. The CDR3 sequence is 16 residues long. Germline loops: CDR1 SNHLY, CDR2 FYNNEI.